What follows are 21 T cell receptor beta chains derived from one specimen sequenced in a study of T-cell memory formation after mild COVID-19. TCRdb re-analysed the 5' RACE reads in MiXCR, keeping a single row per CDR3 protein. The sample lists roughly 370,000 distinct CDR3 sequences; about 16% were seen once. Input material: PBMCs or a T cell subset sorted from them (not recorded which). These receptors came from a man between 18 and 35 years old who had mild COVID-19 (a few samples of this study predate the infection). Cell type and time point are not known.

This clonotype was seen many times. The chain employs TRBV20-1 and TRBJ1-3; D gene ambiguous. Germline V gene sequence: CDR1 DFQATT, CDR2 SNEGSKA (reference sequence). The CDR3 has 11 amino acids. The ends were cut back, 1 base at V and 14 bases at J, with 12 bases in the middle. The CDR3 reads CSARGAGFVYF. In nucleotides, the CDR3 is TGCAGTGCTAGAGGAGCCGGATTTGTATATTTT.

This clonotype appeared a single time. The genes are TRBV11-2 and TRBJ2-3, with 9 bases matching TRBD2. The V segment lost 4 bases and the J segment 2 bases; nucleotides outside the gene matches: 7. This CDR3 comprises 16 residues. CDR1 is SGHAT, CDR2 FQNNGV, per germline. The CDR3 loop reads CASSSPGGGATDTQYF. The CDR3 DNA is TGTGCCAGCAGCTCCCCCGGCGGGGGGGCCACAGATACGCAGTATTTT.

This rearrangement joins TRBV13 to TRBJ2-5; TRBD2 matches 7 bases. CDR1 PRHDT and CDR2 FYEKMQ come from the germline V gene (reference sequence). The CDR3 runs 17 residues. After removal of 4 bases from V and 1 base from J, the junction contained 12 bases not matched to a gene. The CDR3 DNA follows: TGTGCCAGCAGCTCAAACGGGGGGAGGCCCATCCAAGAGACCCAGTACTTC. Translation gives CASSSNGGRPIQETQYF.

This clonotype appeared a few times. The V gene is TRBV6-4, the J gene TRBJ2-2, with D uncertain. The length of the CDR3 is 14 residues. The germline V gene has CDR1 MRHNA and CDR2 SNTAGT. V was shortened by 2 bases and J by 5 bases, with 9 bases between the two germline ends. The CDR3 DNA sequence: TGTGCCAGCAGTGACGAGACAAGTACCGGGGAGCTGTTTTTT. Its translation: CASSDETSTGELFF.

This clonotype has just a few counts. The chain has TRBV12-3 or TRBV12-4 and TRBJ2-1, with 10 bases identical to TRBD1. V lost 2 bases, J lost 8 bases, and 6 bases stayed unmatched. The CDR3 has 15 amino acids. The CDR3 bases are TGTGCCAGCAGTTTAAGGACAGGGGGGTATCATGAGCAGTTCTTC. It translates to CASSLRTGGYHEQFF.

The table lists this clonotype with a few counts. This chain links TRBV18 with TRBJ2-7; 12 bases match TRBD2. J lost 3 bases, V lost 3 bases, and 6 bases had no gene match. CDR3 length equals 16 residues. Germline CDR1 and CDR2: KGHSH and LQKENI. The CDR3 loop reads CASSPPSGGADYEQYF. As DNA, the CDR3 is TGTGCCAGCTCACCGCCTAGCGGGGGGGCAGACTACGAGCAGTACTTC. The variable domain in full, with the rest retrieved from reference TRBV18 and TRBJ2-7, is NAGVMQNPRHLVRRRGQEARLRCSPMKGHSHVYWYRQLPEEGLKFMVYLQKENIIDESGMPKERFSAEFPKEGPSILRIQQVVRGDSAAYFCASSPPSGGADYEQYFGPGTRLTVT.

This clonotype was counted between two and nine times. The CDR3 coding sequence is TGCGCCAGCAGCTTGGCGGGGGGGATAATCTACGAGCAGTACTTC. Translation gives CASSLAGGIIYEQYF. V is TRBV5-1 and J is TRBJ2-7, with 8 nucleotides matching TRBD2. The CDR3 spans 15 residues. V dropped 0 bases and J dropped 3; count of bases not matched to a gene: 5. In germline, CDR1 is SGHRS, CDR2 YFSETQ. The full variable domain, with the rest looked up from reference TRBV5-1 and TRBJ2-7, is KAGVTQTPRYLIKTRGQQVTLSCSPISGHRSVSWYQQTPGQGLQFLFEYFSETQRNKGNFPGRFSGRQFSNSRSEMNVSTLELGDSALYLCASSLAGGIIYEQYFGPGTRLTVT.

There are a few counts of this clonotype. This chain connects TRBV11-3 to TRBJ2-5; TRBD1 agrees at 7 bases. Germline V gives CDR1 SGHNT, CDR2 YENEEA. This CDR3 spans 13 amino acids. V shed 5 bases and J 5 bases; nucleotides not matched to a gene: 5. CDR3 in DNA: TGTGCCAGCAGCGCAGGGGGAGCGGAGACCCAGTACTTC. Translating gives CASSAGGAETQYF.

The J gene is TRBJ2-3, the V gene TRBV28; D is possibly TRBD1 (5 bases). Germline V gene lookup returns CDR1 MDHEN and CDR2 SYDVKM. The CDR3 totals 13 residues. V was clipped by 7 bases and J by 4 bases, with 12 bases between them. CDR3 sequence (DNA): TGTGCCAGCACAGAAGGGGCTTCAGATACGCAGTATTTT. It translates to CASTEGASDTQYF.

The chain has TRBV27 and TRBJ2-3; TRBD2 matches at 10 bases. In germline, CDR1 is MNHEY, CDR2 SMNVEV (reference sequence). V lost 6 bases, J lost 4 bases, and 4 bases stayed unmatched. This CDR3 contains 14 residues. In DNA, the CDR3 is TGTGCCAGCAGACTAGCGGGGATATCAGATACGCAGTATTTT. Its translation: CASRLAGISDTQYF.

This clonotype came up a few times. The rearrangement joins TRBV6-6 to TRBJ2-7; D unresolved. The V and J ends lost 7 bases and 0 bases respectively, with 7 bases between them. The CDR3 consists of 12 residues. CDR1 and CDR2 (germline): MNHNY, SVGAGI (reference sequence). CDR3 bases: TGTGCCAGCAAGGGCGGCTCCTACGAGCAGTACTTC. Translating gives CASKGGSYEQYF.

The chain combines TRBV18 with TRBJ2-5; D call uncertain. CDR3 length: 14 amino acids. Looked up from germline, CDR1 is KGHSH and CDR2 is LQKENI. V lost 0 bases to trimming and J lost 3 bases, with 8 bases between them. CDR3 sequence (DNA): TGTGCCAGCTCACCACCGAGCCAGAAAGAGACCCAGTACTTC. It codes for CASSPPSQKETQYF.

This clonotype was seen ten or more times. This chain uses TRBV5-1 with TRBJ1-2, with D uncertain. This CDR3 has 13 amino acids. The germline gives CDR1 SGHRS, CDR2 YFSETQ. The germline V and J ends were trimmed by 5 bases and 0 bases, with 8 bases remaining between them. DNA for the CDR3: TGCGCCAGCAGAACGGACGCTAACTATGGCTACACCTTC. Amino acid sequence: CASRTDANYGYTF.

This clonotype was seen at least ten times. J is TRBJ2-7 and V is TRBV7-3; 11 positions agree with TRBD2. The V gene end was trimmed by 4 bases and the J gene end by 0 bases; junction bases not matched to a gene: 8. The germline V gene encodes CDR1 SGHTA and CDR2 FQGTGA. This CDR3 has 17 amino acids. For the CDR3, the DNA is TGTGCCAGCAGCTCCCGACTAGCGGGGCGAAGCTCCTACGAGCAGTACTTC. It yields the protein CASSSRLAGRSSYEQYF.

This clonotype was counted between two and nine times. The V gene is TRBV5-1, the J gene TRBJ1-4; TRBD1 aligns across 7 bases. V dropped 0 bases and J dropped 8; count of bases not matched to a gene: 4. CDR3 length equals 14 residues. The germline CDR1 and CDR2 sequences are SGHRS and YFSETQ. This CDR3 reads CASSLDRGEEKLFF. The CDR3 region has the DNA TGCGCCAGCAGCTTGGACAGGGGAGAAGAAAAACTGTTTTTT.

The gene calls are TRBV6-5 and TRBJ1-1; possible D gene TRBD1, 5 bases. V lost 6 bases, J lost 1 base, and 12 bases lay in between. The CDR3 runs to 14 residues. In germline, CDR1 is MNHEY, CDR2 SVGAGI. CDR3 region: CASRPRTQNTEAFF. The CDR3 coding sequence is TGTGCCAGCAGACCCAGGACACAGAACACTGAAGCTTTCTTT.

The V gene is TRBV3-1, the J gene TRBJ2-3; unclear D gene. There are 15 residues in the CDR3. Trimming shortened V by 1 base and J by 0 bases, and 8 bases separated the two germline ends. CDR1 and CDR2 from the germline V gene are LGHDT and YNNKEL (reference sequence). CDR3 sequence (DNA): TGTGCCAGCAGCCAAGGGAAGCGAAGCACAGATACGCAGTATTTT. Protein: CASSQGKRSTDTQYF.

J is TRBJ2-7 and V is TRBV12-3 or TRBV12-4; D is unresolved. The CDR3 contains 10 residues. The V and J ends lost 11 bases and 0 bases respectively, with 5 bases between them. The DNA of the CDR3 is TGTGCCCCCGACTCCTACGAGCAGTACGTC. Its translation: CAPDSYEQYV.

This clonotype has a handful of counts. This chain links TRBV6-5 with TRBJ2-7; tentatively, D is TRBD1 (6 bases). The germline CDR1 and CDR2 sequences are MNHEY and SVGAGI. The CDR3 covers 15 residues. Trimming shortened V by 3 bases and J by 2 bases, and 14 bases separated the two germline ends. The CDR3 sequence: CASSYTIGGAYEQYF. The CDR3 nucleotides read TGTGCCAGCAGTTATACAATAGGGGGTGCCTACGAGCAGTACTTC.

This clonotype was seen a handful of times. J is TRBJ2-2 and V is TRBV7-2; no definite D call. Trimming stripped 1 base from V and 4 bases from J, with 10 bases between. Germline assignment: CDR1 SGHTA and CDR2 FQGNSA. This CDR3 spans 15 amino acids. The CDR3 loop reads CASSLVAGGTGELFF. The CDR3 DNA follows: TGTGCCAGCAGCTTAGTCGCAGGCGGCACCGGGGAGCTGTTTTTT. Complete variable domain (other parts from reference TRBV7-2 and TRBJ2-2): GAGVSQSPSNKVTEKGKDVELRCDPISGHTALYWYRQSLGQGLEFLIYFQGNSAPDKSGLPSDRFSAERTGGSVSTLTIQRTQQEDSAVYLCASSLVAGGTGELFFGEGSRLTVL.

The chain joins TRBV27 to TRBJ2-1; 7 bases map to TRBD2. Germline CDR1 is MNHEY and CDR2 is SMNVEV (reference sequence). J was trimmed by 4 bases and V by 6 bases; bases with no gene match: 6. There are 14 residues in the CDR3. The CDR3 spells CASSIVSGYNEQFF. In DNA, the CDR3 is TGTGCCAGCAGCATCGTTAGCGGGTACAATGAGCAGTTCTTC.